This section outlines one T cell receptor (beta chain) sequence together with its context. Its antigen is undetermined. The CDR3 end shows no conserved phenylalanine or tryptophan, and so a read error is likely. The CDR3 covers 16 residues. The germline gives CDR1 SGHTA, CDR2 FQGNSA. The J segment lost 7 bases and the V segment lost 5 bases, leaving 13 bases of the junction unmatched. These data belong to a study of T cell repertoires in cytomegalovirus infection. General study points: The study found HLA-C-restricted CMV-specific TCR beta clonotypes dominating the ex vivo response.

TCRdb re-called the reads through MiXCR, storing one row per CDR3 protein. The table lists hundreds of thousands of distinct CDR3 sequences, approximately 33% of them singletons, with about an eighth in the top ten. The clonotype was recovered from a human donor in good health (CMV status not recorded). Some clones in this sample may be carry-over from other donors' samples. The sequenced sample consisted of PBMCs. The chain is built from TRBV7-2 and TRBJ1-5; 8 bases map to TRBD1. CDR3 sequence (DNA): TGTGCCAGCAGCCAGCGGCCAGGGGGCGAAAACCAGCCCCAGCATTGT. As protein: CASSQRPGGENQPQHC.